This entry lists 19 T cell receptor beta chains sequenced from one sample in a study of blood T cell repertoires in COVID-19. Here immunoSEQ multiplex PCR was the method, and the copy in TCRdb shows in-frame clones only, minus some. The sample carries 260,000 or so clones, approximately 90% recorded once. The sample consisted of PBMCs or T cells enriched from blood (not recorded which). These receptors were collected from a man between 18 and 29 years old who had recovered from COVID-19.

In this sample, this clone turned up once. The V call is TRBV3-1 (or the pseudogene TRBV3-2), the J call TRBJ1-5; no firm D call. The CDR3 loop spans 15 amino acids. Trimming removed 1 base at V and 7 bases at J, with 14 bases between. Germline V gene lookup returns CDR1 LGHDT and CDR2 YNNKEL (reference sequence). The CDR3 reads CASSQGLGRVQPQHF. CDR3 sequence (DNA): TGTGCCAGCAGCCAAGGACTAGGCCGGGTGCAGCCCCAGCATTTT.

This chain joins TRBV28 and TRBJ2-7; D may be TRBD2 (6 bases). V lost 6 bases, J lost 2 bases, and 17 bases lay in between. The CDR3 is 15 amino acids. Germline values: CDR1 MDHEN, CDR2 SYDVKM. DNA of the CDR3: TGTGCCAGCAGCCGGGGGACGGATGGAACCTACGAGCAGTACTTC. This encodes CASSRGTDGTYEQYF.

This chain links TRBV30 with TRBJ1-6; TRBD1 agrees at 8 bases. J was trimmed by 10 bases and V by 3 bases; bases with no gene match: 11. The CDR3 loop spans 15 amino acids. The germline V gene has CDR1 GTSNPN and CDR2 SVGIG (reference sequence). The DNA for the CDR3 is TGTGCCTGGAGCATAGCAGGGGGCTCAGGCTCACCCCTCCACTTT. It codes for CAWSIAGGSGSPLHF.

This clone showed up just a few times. The DNA for the CDR3 is TGCGCCAGCAGCCAGAAGGGGACTAGCGGGAGCTCAGAGACCCAGTACTTC. Its protein is CASSQKGTSGSSETQYF. The chain recombines TRBV4-1 with TRBJ2-5, with TRBD2 matching over 14 bases. Trimming at V came to 3 bases and at J to 4 bases, leaving 7 bases not matched to a gene. CDR1 is MGHRA and CDR2 is YSYEKL in the germline V gene. The CDR3 has 17 residues.

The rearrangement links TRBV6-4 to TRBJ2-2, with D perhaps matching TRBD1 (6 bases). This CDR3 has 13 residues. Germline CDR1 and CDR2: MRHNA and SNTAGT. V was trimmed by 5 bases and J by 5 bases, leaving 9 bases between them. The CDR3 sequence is CASSPQGTGELFF. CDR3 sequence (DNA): TGTGCCAGCAGTCCACAGGGAACCGGGGAGCTGTTTTTT.

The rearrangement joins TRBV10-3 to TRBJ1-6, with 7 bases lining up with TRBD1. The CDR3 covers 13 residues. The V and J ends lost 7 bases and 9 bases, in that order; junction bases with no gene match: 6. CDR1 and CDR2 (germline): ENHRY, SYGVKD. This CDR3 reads CAIKNQGVSPLHF. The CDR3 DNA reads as TGTGCCATCAAGAACCAGGGGGTTTCACCCCTCCACTTT.

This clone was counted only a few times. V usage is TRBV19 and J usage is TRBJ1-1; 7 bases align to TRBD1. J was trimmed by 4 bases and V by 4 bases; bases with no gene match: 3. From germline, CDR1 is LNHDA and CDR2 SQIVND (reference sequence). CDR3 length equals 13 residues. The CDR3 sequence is CASSSTGVTEAFF. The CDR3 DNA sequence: TGTGCCAGTAGTAGTACAGGGGTCACTGAAGCTTTCTTT.

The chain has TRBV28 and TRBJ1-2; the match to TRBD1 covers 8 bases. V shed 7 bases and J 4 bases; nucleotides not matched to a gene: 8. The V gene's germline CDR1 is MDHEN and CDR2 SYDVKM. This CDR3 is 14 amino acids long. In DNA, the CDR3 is TGTGCCAGCAAGGACAGGGCCCGAGGCTATGGCTACACCTTC. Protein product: CASKDRARGYGYTF.

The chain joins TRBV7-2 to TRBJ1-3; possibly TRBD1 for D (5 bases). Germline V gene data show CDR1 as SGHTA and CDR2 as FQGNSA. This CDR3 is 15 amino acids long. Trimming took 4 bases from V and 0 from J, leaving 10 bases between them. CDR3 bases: TGTGCCAGCAGCTATGACAGTAACTCTGGAAACACCATATATTTT. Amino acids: CASSYDSNSGNTIYF.

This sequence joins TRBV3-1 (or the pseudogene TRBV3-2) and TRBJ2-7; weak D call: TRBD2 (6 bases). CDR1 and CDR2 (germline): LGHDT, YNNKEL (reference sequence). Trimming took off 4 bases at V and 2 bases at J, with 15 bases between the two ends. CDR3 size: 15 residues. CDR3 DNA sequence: TGTGCCAGCAGCCGGGAACGTAGCGGTACCTACGAGCAGTACTTC. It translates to CASSRERSGTYEQYF.

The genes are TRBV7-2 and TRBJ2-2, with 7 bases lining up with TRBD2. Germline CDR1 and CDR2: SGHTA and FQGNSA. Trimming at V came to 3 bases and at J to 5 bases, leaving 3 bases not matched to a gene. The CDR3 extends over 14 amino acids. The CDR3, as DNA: TGTGCCAGCAGCTTGTTGGGGGGGACCGGGGAGCTGTTTTTT. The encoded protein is CASSLLGGTGELFF. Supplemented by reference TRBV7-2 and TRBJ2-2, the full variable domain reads GAGVSQSPSNKVTEKGKDVELRCDPISGHTALYWYRQSLGQGLEFLIYFQGNSAPDKSGLPSDRFSAERTGGSVSTLTIQRTQQEDSAVYLCASSLLGGTGELFFGEGSRLTVL.

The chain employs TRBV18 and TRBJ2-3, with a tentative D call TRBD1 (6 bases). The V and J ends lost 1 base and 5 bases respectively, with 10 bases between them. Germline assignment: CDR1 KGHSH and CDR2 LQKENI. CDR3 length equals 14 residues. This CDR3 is CASSPLLGGDTQYF. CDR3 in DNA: TGTGCCAGCTCACCACTTTTAGGGGGAGATACGCAGTATTTT.

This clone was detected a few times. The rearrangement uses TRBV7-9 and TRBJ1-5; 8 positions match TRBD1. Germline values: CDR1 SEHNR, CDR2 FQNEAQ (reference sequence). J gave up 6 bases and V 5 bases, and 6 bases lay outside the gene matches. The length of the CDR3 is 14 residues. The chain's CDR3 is CASSRGQGGQPQHF. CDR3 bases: TGTGCCAGCAGCCGTGGACAGGGCGGTCAGCCCCAGCATTTT. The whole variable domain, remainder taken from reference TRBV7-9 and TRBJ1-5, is DTGVSQNPRHKITKRGQNVTFRCDPISEHNRLYWYRQTLGQGPEFLTYFQNEAQLEKSRLLSDRFSAERPKGSFSTLEIQRTEQGDSAMYLCASSRGQGGQPQHFGDGTRLSIL.

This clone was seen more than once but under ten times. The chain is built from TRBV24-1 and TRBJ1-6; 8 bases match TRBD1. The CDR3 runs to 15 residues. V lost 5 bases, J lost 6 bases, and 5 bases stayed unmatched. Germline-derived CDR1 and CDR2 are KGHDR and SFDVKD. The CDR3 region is CATSVRTGINSPLHF. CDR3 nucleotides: TGTGCCACCAGTGTAAGGACAGGGATTAATTCACCCCTCCACTTT.

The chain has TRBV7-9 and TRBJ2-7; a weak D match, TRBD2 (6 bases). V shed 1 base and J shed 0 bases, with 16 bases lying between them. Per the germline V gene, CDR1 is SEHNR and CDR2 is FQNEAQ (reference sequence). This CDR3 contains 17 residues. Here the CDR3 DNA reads TGTGCCAGCAGCTTAGTTCAGGAGGGCAAGAGCTCCTACGAGCAGTACTTC. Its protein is CASSLVQEGKSSYEQYF. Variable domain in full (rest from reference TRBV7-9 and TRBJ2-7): DTGVSQNPRHKITKRGQNVTFRCDPISEHNRLYWYRQTLGQGPEFLTYFQNEAQLEKSRLLSDRFSAERPKGSFSTLEIQRTEQGDSAMYLCASSLVQEGKSSYEQYFGPGTRLTVT.

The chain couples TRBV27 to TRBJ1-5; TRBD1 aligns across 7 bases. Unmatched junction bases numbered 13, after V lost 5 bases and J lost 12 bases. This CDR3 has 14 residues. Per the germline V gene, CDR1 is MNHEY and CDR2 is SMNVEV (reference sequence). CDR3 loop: CASSTYRGTYDQHF. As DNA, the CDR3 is TGTGCCAGCAGTACCTACAGGGGCACTTATGACCAGCATTTT.

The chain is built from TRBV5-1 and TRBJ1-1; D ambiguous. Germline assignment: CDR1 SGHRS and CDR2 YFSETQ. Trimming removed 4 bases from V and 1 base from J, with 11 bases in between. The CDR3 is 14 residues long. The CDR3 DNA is TGCGCCAGCAGCCCATGGGAGGGGAACACTGAAGCTTTCTTT. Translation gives CASSPWEGNTEAFF.

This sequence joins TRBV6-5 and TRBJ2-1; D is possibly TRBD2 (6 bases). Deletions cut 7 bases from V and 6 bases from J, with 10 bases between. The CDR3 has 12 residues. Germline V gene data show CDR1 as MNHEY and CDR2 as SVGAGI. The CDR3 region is CASMLGGNEQFF. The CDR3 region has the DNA TGTGCCAGCATGCTGGGGGGCAATGAGCAGTTCTTC.

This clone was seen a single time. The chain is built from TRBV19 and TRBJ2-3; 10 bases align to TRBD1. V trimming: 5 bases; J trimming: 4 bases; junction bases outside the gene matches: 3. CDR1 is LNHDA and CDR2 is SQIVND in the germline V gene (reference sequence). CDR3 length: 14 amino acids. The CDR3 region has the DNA TGTGCCAGTAGTGAGACAGGGGGCTCAGATACGCAGTATTTT. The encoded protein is CASSETGGSDTQYF. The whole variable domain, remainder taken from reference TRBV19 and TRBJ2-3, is DGGITQSPKYLFRKEGQNVTLSCEQNLNHDAMYWYRQDPGQGLRLIYYSQIVNDFQKGDIAEGYSVSREKKESFPLTVTSAQKNPTAFYLCASSETGGSDTQYFGPGTRLTVL.